The 21 T cell receptor beta chains listed next were all sequenced from one sample in a study of blood T cell repertoires in COVID-19. Repertoires were generated with immunoSEQ multiplex PCR, while TCRdb's copy carries only in-frame clones and drops some. Altogether 200,000 or so clones are present, around 83% being singletons, with the ten largest covering about 6%. The sample taken for sequencing was peripheral blood. The receptor set was obtained from a woman aged 40 to 55 with acute or convalescent COVID-19.

The chain uses TRBV11-2 and TRBJ1-5, with TRBD1 matching over 8 bases. Germline CDR1 is SGHAT and CDR2 is FQNNGV. The CDR3 runs 17 residues. Germline trimming cut 5 bases from V and 1 base from J; bases unmatched to any gene: 10. CDR3 region: CASSPGRGQGSNQPQHF. In DNA form, the CDR3 reads TGTGCCAGCAGCCCGGGGAGAGGACAGGGAAGCAATCAGCCCCAGCATTTT.

The J gene is TRBJ1-1, the V gene TRBV3-1 (or the pseudogene TRBV3-2); TRBD1 might be the D (6 bases). V lost 4 bases to trimming and J lost 8 bases, with 23 bases between them. CDR3 length: 16 residues. Germline V lookup: CDR1 LGHDT, CDR2 YNNKEL (reference sequence). The CDR3 DNA is TGTGCCAGCAGCCCGAAGACGAATACGGGGGGCGAGGAAGCTTTCTTT. Translated, it gives CASSPKTNTGGEEAFF.

V is TRBV5-5 and J is TRBJ1-2; no clear D. This CDR3 is built from 14 residues. The V gene's germline CDR1 is SGHKS and CDR2 YYEKEE (reference sequence). Trimming took off 3 bases at V and 1 base at J, with 10 bases between the two ends. CDR3 sequence: CASSSAGSNYGYTF. For the CDR3, the DNA is TGTGCCAGCAGCTCGGCGGGCAGTAACTATGGCTACACCTTC. The full variable domain, with the rest looked up from reference TRBV5-5 and TRBJ1-2, is DAGVTQSPTHLIKTRGQQVTLRCSPISGHKSVSWYQQVLGQGPQFIFQYYEKEERGRGNFPDRFSARQFPNYSSELNVNALLLGDSALYLCASSSAGSNYGYTFGSGTRLTVV.

This clone was observed once. The chain uses TRBV18 and TRBJ1-5; TRBD1 matches 8 bases. Losses at the gene ends were 3 bases for V and 7 bases for J; bases not matched to a gene: 11. This CDR3 has 16 residues. The germline gives CDR1 KGHSH, CDR2 LQKENI. CDR3 sequence (DNA): TGTGCCAGCTCACCCACAAGGACAGGGTCTTACCAGCCCCAGCATTTT. Its translation is CASSPTRTGSYQPQHF.

This clone occurred many times. The rearrangement joins TRBV15 to TRBJ2-7; 11 positions agree with TRBD2. Looked up from germline, CDR1 is LNHNV and CDR2 is YYDKDF (reference sequence). Trimming cost V 4 bases and J 4 bases; bases outside gene matches: 6. The CDR3 is made up of 15 amino acids. The CDR3 spells CATSIGLAGAYEQYF. CDR3 sequence (DNA): TGTGCCACCAGCATAGGACTAGCGGGTGCATACGAGCAGTACTTC.

The chain couples TRBV6-6 to TRBJ2-7; D remains ambiguous. Trimming removed 8 bases from V and 2 bases from J, with 10 bases in between. This CDR3 has 12 amino acids. Germline CDR1 MNHNY, CDR2 SVGAGI (reference sequence). Here the CDR3 DNA reads TGTGCCAGCGGGCAGTATACCTACGAGCAGTACTTC. Protein sequence: CASGQYTYEQYF.

The genes are TRBV5-5 and TRBJ2-1; 7 nucleotides match TRBD2. The length of the CDR3 is 15 residues. V lost 4 bases to trimming and J lost 2 bases; unmatched junction nucleotides: 6. CDR1 SGHKS and CDR2 YYEKEE come from the germline V gene (reference sequence). CDR3 coding DNA: TGTGCCAGCAGCCTGGGACTACGGACCTACAATGAGCAGTTCTTC. Amino acids: CASSLGLRTYNEQFF.

The J gene is TRBJ2-7, the V gene TRBV19; 10 nucleotides align to TRBD1. Germline CDR1 LNHDA, CDR2 SQIVND (reference sequence). This CDR3 has 13 amino acids. J lost 5 bases, V lost 5 bases, and 3 bases had no gene match. The CDR3 DNA reads TGTGCCAGTAGTGACAGGGGGCTCGACGAGCAGTACTTC. Translation: CASSDRGLDEQYF.

The rearrangement links TRBV6-5 to TRBJ2-7; 12 nucleotides line up with TRBD2. The CDR3 extends over 15 amino acids. V shed 5 bases, J shed 2 bases, and the junction held 4 bases outside the gene matches. Germline-derived CDR1 and CDR2 are MNHEY and SVGAGI. CDR3 DNA sequence: TGTGCCAGCAGTCCATCTAGCGGGGGGGCCTACGAGCAGTACTTC. Its translation: CASSPSSGGAYEQYF.

This sequence joins TRBV7-2 and TRBJ2-7, with a weak D call TRBD2 (5 bases). CDR1 is SGHTA, CDR2 FQGNSA, per germline. The CDR3 consists of 14 residues. V dropped 1 base and J dropped 7 bases, with 14 bases sitting between them. The CDR3 DNA reads TGTGCCAGCAGCTTAGGTCTTCCGGGAAGGGAGCAGTACTTC. Amino acid sequence: CASSLGLPGREQYF.

In DNA form, the CDR3 reads TGTGCCATCAGCGGCGCGGCGGATGTGCGGGGCTATGGCTACACCTTC. Protein sequence: CAISGAADVRGYGYTF. The chain has TRBV10-3 and TRBJ1-2; D is unresolved. There are 16 residues in the CDR3. CDR1 is ENHRY and CDR2 is SYGVKD in the germline V gene. V was cut by 6 bases and J by 4 bases, with 21 bases left in between.

This clone was found a few times. This sequence joins TRBV30 and TRBJ1-1; TRBD1 might be the D (6 bases). CDR3 length: 15 residues. Trimming pared 0 bases from V and 6 bases from J, leaving 17 bases between. Germline V gives CDR1 GTSNPN, CDR2 SVGIG (reference sequence). CDR3 sequence: CAWSVPGGPRAEAFF. DNA of the CDR3: TGTGCCTGGAGTGTACCGGGGGGGCCTCGGGCTGAAGCTTTCTTT.

The table lists this clone with a few counts. The chain is built from TRBV10-3 and TRBJ1-2; D perhaps matches TRBD1 (6 bases). This CDR3 is 12 amino acids long. Germline CDR1 reads ENHRY; CDR2 reads SYGVKD. V lost 9 bases to trimming and J lost 5 bases, with 13 bases between them. CDR3 sequence reads: CAIATGDYGYTF. The CDR3 nucleotides are TGTGCCATAGCGACAGGTGATTATGGCTACACCTTC.

The gene calls are TRBV28 and TRBJ1-3; a possible D gene is TRBD1 (5 bases). CDR1 and CDR2 (germline): MDHEN, SYDVKM. CDR3 length: 17 residues. Trimming pared 5 bases from V and 3 bases from J, leaving 20 bases between. DNA for the CDR3: TGTGCCAGCAGTGGGGGGACTTCCGGGGGTATTGGAAACACCATATATTTT. It is translated as CASSGGTSGGIGNTIYF.

The V and J genes are TRBV12-3 or TRBV12-4 and TRBJ2-7; D is possibly TRBD2 (5 bases). This CDR3 spans 13 amino acids. V shed 3 bases and J shed 7 bases, with 13 bases lying between them. In DNA form, the CDR3 reads TGTGCCAGCAGTTTCGAGGGAGCCAGTGAGCAGTACTTC. It translates to CASSFEGASEQYF.

This chain joins TRBV1 and TRBJ1-4. TRBV1 is reported as a pseudogene. This CDR3 has 17 amino acids. The CDR3 is CTSPSPGGPTTNEKLFF. The CDR3 DNA follows: TGCACCAGCCCATCCCCGGGGGGCCCGACAACTAATGAAAAACTGTTTTTT.

This clone was seen a single time. The chain employs TRBV5-1 and TRBJ2-1, with a tentative D call TRBD1 (6 bases). With 4 bases removed from V and 3 bases from J, the gap between germline ends came to 8 bases. This CDR3 region has 13 residues. Germline CDR1 is SGHRS and CDR2 is YFSETQ. CDR3 coding DNA: TGCGCCAGCAGCCGGGACATCTACAATGAGCAGTTCTTC. This encodes CASSRDIYNEQFF.

The chain employs TRBV27 and TRBJ1-2; TRBD1 aligns across 7 bases. V was clipped by 3 bases and J by 8 bases; unmatched bases: 15. CDR1 is MNHEY and CDR2 is SMNVEV in the germline V gene (reference sequence). This CDR3 is 16 amino acids long. The CDR3 spells CASSLTDRVRSGGYTF. The DNA for the CDR3 is TGTGCCAGCAGTTTGACTGACAGGGTGAGATCGGGAGGCTACACCTTC.

CDR3: CASSLALGGGQPQHF. CDR3 sequence (DNA): TGTGCCAGCAGCTTAGCGTTGGGGGGTGGGCAGCCCCAGCATTTT. This chain links TRBV7-2 with TRBJ1-5, with a weak D call TRBD1 (5 bases). V lost 0 bases, J lost 7 bases, and 13 bases lay in between. The CDR3 covers 15 residues. Germline lookup yields CDR1 SGHTA and CDR2 FQGNSA.

A single count supports this clone. The J gene is TRBJ2-7, the V gene TRBV29-1; D call uncertain. CDR3 length: 13 residues. Germline CDR1 reads SQVTM; CDR2 reads ANQGSEA. V lost 7 bases and J lost 2, with 15 bases in between. Here the CDR3 DNA reads TGCAGCGCTTTCTCTACAGTTACCTACGAGCAGTACTTC. It is translated as CSAFSTVTYEQYF.

The chain couples TRBV5-1 to TRBJ2-5; 8 bases line up with TRBD2. Germline trimming cut 6 bases from V and 0 bases from J; bases unmatched to any gene: 7. Germline CDR1 and CDR2: SGHRS and YFSETQ. There are 15 residues in the CDR3. The CDR3 DNA sequence: TGCGCCAGCACCTTCCGGGGGGGACACCAAGAGACCCAGTACTTC. Amino acids: CASTFRGGHQETQYF.